This TCR beta chain was obtained from a study of long-term antiretroviral therapy in people with HIV. Every donor had one or more pre-ART and two or more post-ART PBMC samples. The run of the v3.0 immunoSEQ assay was at survey level. Here immunoSEQ multiplex PCR was the method, and the copy in TCRdb shows in-frame clones only, minus some. The sample includes almost 35,000 clones, approximately 84% seen only once; the top ten take about 4.8%. Comment on this clone: Its specificity is unknown.

Regarding the study as a whole: The study found narrower CDR3 length ranges in HIV repertoires than in controls.

In germline, CDR1 is WNHNN, CDR2 SYGVQD (reference sequence). The CDR3 loop spans 17 amino acids. V lost 10 bases, J lost 5 bases, and 21 bases stayed unmatched. This specimen consisted of unsorted PBMCs, obtained around 2.7 years before starting antiretroviral therapy. The V and J genes are TRBV10-1 and TRBJ2-7; TRBD1 matches 9 bases. This receptor was identified in a woman aged 30 to 39 with HIV. DNA for the CDR3: TGCGCCACACCCCCGGGGGATTGGGGGGACAGGGCCAACGAGCAGTACGTC. Residues: CATPPGDWGDRANEQYV.